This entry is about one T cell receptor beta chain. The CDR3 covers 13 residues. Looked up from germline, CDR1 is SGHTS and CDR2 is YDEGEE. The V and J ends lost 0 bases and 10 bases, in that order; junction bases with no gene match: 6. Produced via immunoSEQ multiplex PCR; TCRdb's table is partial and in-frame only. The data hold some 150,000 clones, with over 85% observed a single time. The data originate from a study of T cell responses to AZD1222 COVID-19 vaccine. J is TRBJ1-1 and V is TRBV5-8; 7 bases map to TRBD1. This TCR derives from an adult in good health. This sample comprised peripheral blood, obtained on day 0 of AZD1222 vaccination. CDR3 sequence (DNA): TGTGCCAGCAGCTTGGGCGAGGGGGCGGCAGCTTTCTTT. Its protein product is CASSLGEGAAAFF.